What follows are 15 T cell receptor beta chains derived from one specimen sequenced in a study of shared clonotypes between healthy human individuals. The naive CD8 subset, CD45RO-negative cells positively selected for CCR7, excluded terminally differentiated effector memory CD45RA+ cells. The protocol was immunoSEQ multiplex PCR, while the TCRdb copy is restricted to in-frame clones and leaves out a portion. The top ten clones hold more than 1.5% of a sample with about 2.1 million clones, 90% to 95% of them seen once. Sequenced sample: naive CD8+ T cells from PBMCs. Receptors were obtained from a man aged 18-30 years in good health. Some clones in this sample may be carry-over from other donors' samples.

V gene TRBV7-3 combines with J gene TRBJ1-2, with 9 nucleotides matching TRBD1. V lost 5 bases to trimming and J lost 8 bases; unmatched junction nucleotides: 21. Germline CDR1 is SGHTA and CDR2 is FQGTGA. The CDR3 loop spans 18 amino acids. The CDR3 reads CASSPLGNSGQGPNGYTF. The DNA for the CDR3 is TGTGCCAGCAGCCCCCTTGGAAATTCGGGACAGGGACCGAACGGCTACACCTTC.

This clone was counted a single time. V and J are TRBV7-9 and TRBJ2-7; 9 bases line up with TRBD1. The CDR3 extends over 14 amino acids. Germline lookup yields CDR1 SEHNR and CDR2 FQNEAQ (reference sequence). J lost 5 bases, V lost 5 bases, and 7 bases had no gene match. CDR3 in amino acids: CASSPIQGAHEQYF. The CDR3 DNA follows: TGTGCCAGCAGCCCTATACAGGGGGCCCACGAGCAGTACTTC.

The chain couples TRBV28 to TRBJ2-2; 8 bases agree with TRBD2. Germline-derived CDR1 and CDR2 are MDHEN and SYDVKM. Trimming at V came to 8 bases and at J to 5 bases, leaving 4 bases not matched to a gene. The CDR3 contains 13 residues. The CDR3 reads CASGTSGTGELFF. CDR3 bases: TGTGCCAGCGGGACTAGTGGAACCGGGGAGCTGTTTTTT.

The chain employs TRBV19 and TRBJ2-3; D possibly corresponds to TRBD1 (5 bases). The CDR3 runs 15 residues. The V and J ends lost 5 bases and 2 bases respectively, with 14 bases between them. Per germline, CDR1 LNHDA and CDR2 SQIVND (reference sequence). DNA for the CDR3: TGTGCCAGTAGTCTAACCAGGGCCTACACAGATACGCAGTATTTT. Its translation is CASSLTRAYTDTQYF.

The chain joins TRBV5-6 to TRBJ2-1; D is unclear. The CDR3 is made up of 15 amino acids. With 4 bases removed from V and 2 bases from J, the gap between germline ends came to 13 bases. Germline V gene sequence: CDR1 SGHDT, CDR2 YYEEEE. CDR3 sequence: CASSARPGAYNEQFF. CDR3 DNA: TGTGCCAGCAGCGCCCGGCCTGGGGCCTACAATGAGCAGTTCTTC.

The chain uses TRBV28 and TRBJ1-2; D is uncertain. Germline CDR1 MDHEN, CDR2 SYDVKM. There are 14 residues in the CDR3. Trimming removed 7 bases at V and 5 bases at J, with 17 bases between. CDR3 DNA sequence: TGTGCCAGCATATATGCCGGGAGTGGGTATGGCTACACCTTC. Encoded protein: CASIYAGSGYGYTF.

The chain employs TRBV5-1 and TRBJ1-4, with unresolved D. The CDR3 length is 15 residues. V lost 4 bases to trimming and J lost 6 bases, with 16 bases between them. Germline V gives CDR1 SGHRS, CDR2 YFSETQ. The CDR3 DNA reads TGCGCCAGCAGCACCGCGTCCCGCGGAGATGAAAAACTGTTTTTT. It translates to CASSTASRGDEKLFF.

The chain carries TRBV2 and TRBJ1-5; D uncertain. Germline V lookup: CDR1 SNHLY, CDR2 FYNNEI. The CDR3 covers 15 residues. Trimming cost V 3 bases and J 2 bases, with 11 bases left between them. CDR3 bases: TGTGCCAGCAGTGAGGTAGACGCGGGCAATCAGCCCCAGCATTTT. This sequence encodes CASSEVDAGNQPQHF.

This clone was counted once. The genes are TRBV7-3 and TRBJ2-3; 10 bases fit TRBD2. V dropped 3 bases and J dropped 2; count of bases not matched to a gene: 2. CDR1 and CDR2 from the germline V gene are SGHTA and FQGTGA. The CDR3 contains 15 residues. CDR3 in amino acids: CASSFTSGNTDTQYF. The CDR3 nucleotides read TGTGCCAGCAGCTTTACTAGCGGGAACACAGATACGCAGTATTTT.

The chain employs TRBV7-7 and TRBJ1-1; D remains ambiguous. The CDR3 loop spans 13 amino acids. Germline V CDR1 and CDR2: SSHAT, FNYEAQ (reference sequence). V lost 5 bases and J 5 bases, leaving 12 bases between the germline ends. The chain's CDR3 is CASSPIRGTEAFF. CDR3 bases: TGTGCCAGCAGCCCCATACGGGGTACTGAAGCTTTCTTT. Full variable domain (remainder filled in from reference TRBV7-7 and TRBJ1-1): GAGVSQSPRYKVTKRGQDVTLRCDPISSHATLYWYQQALGQGPEFLTYFNYEAQPDKSGLPSDRFSAERPEGSISTLTIQRTEQRDSAMYRCASSPIRGTEAFFGQGTRLTVV.

CDR3 loop: CASSLAGLLHNEQFF. The CDR3 bases are TGTGCCAGCAGCTTGGCGGGACTCCTTCACAATGAGCAGTTCTTC. The gene calls are TRBV7-6 and TRBJ2-1; D possibly corresponds to TRBD2 (6 bases). CDR1 and CDR2 from the germline V gene are SGHVS and FNYEAQ. The CDR3 covers 15 residues. Trimming removed 3 bases at V and 5 bases at J, with 14 bases between.

On this clone itself: The same CDR3 arises from other DNA sequences in this sample as well. The chain uses TRBV13 and TRBJ1-1; TRBD1 agrees at 8 bases. CDR3 length: 13 amino acids. In germline, CDR1 is PRHDT, CDR2 FYEKMQ (reference sequence). The junction had 2 bases not matched to a gene; V was cut back by 0 bases and J by 8 bases. The CDR3 nucleotides read TGTGCCAGCAGCTTAGGACAGGGGGTCGAAGCTTTCTTT. As protein: CASSLGQGVEAFF. Drawing the rest from reference TRBV13 and TRBJ1-1, the complete variable domain is AAGVIQSPRHLIKEKRETATLKCYPIPRHDTVYWYQQGPGQDPQFLISFYEKMQSDKGSIPDRFSAQQFSDYHSELNMSSLELGDSALYFCASSLGQGVEAFFGQGTRLTVV.

The chain uses TRBV4-2 and TRBJ2-1; the match to TRBD2 covers 10 bases. The CDR3 contains 17 residues. The V segment lost 0 bases and the J segment 6 bases; nucleotides outside the gene matches: 8. Germline CDR1 and CDR2: LGHNA and YNFKEQ. CDR3 sequence: CASSQDSWTSGGNEQFF. As DNA, the CDR3 is TGTGCCAGCAGCCAAGATTCCTGGACTAGCGGAGGCAATGAGCAGTTCTTC.

This clone has a single count. The chain carries TRBV6-6 and TRBJ2-1; weak D call: TRBD2 (6 bases). From germline, CDR1 is MNHNY and CDR2 SVGAGI (reference sequence). The CDR3 covers 16 residues. Trimming left V 2 bases short and J 5 bases short, with 16 bases between. This chain's CDR3 is CASSYTPRRAHNEQFF. The CDR3 DNA follows: TGTGCCAGCAGTTACACCCCTAGGAGGGCTCACAATGAGCAGTTCTTC.

The chain couples TRBV27 to TRBJ2-7; 7 bases agree with TRBD2. The CDR3 loop spans 14 amino acids. V dropped 1 base and J dropped 3; count of bases not matched to a gene: 3. Germline CDR1 is MNHEY and CDR2 is SMNVEV (reference sequence). The CDR3 here is CASSLFASGYEQYF. In nucleotides, the CDR3 is TGTGCCAGCAGTTTATTTGCTAGCGGCTACGAGCAGTACTTC.